The rows below give T cell receptor beta chains drawn from one sample of a study of early T cells in non-severe SARS-CoV-2 infection. Each CDR3 protein gets one entry after TCRdb re-called the 5' RACE reads with MiXCR. The sample includes 25,000 to 30,000 distinct CDR3 sequences, 9% to 10% of them seen just once. Sequenced material: whole blood. The origin of the receptors is an adult who was a healthcare worker with PCR-confirmed SARS-CoV-2 infection or an uninfected control (not recorded which). Each CDR3 is given with its conserved first and last residue. D genes are given only for firm matches. The listing skips clone size in some rows; elsewhere it reads once, few, many or a size class.

clone_size: many; j_call: TRBJ1-6; v_call: TRBV7-6; d_call: -; cdr3_aa: CASSLSQGESPLHF; cdr3_nt: TGTGCCAGCAGCTTATCACAGGGCGAGTCACCCCTCCACTTT
clone_size: many; j_call: TRBJ2-5; v_call: TRBV4-1; d_call: -; cdr3_aa: CASSQDHGRRRETQYF; cdr3_nt: TGCGCCAGCAGCCAAGATCACGGCAGGAGGAGAGAGACCCAGTACTTC
clone_size: many; j_call: TRBJ1-2; v_call: TRBV3-1; d_call: -; cdr3_aa: CASSQGSGRGIDGYTF; cdr3_nt: TGTGCCAGCAGCCAAGGTTCGGGTCGCGGAATCGATGGCTACACCTTC
clone_size: -; j_call: TRBJ1-6; v_call: TRBV9; d_call: -; cdr3_aa: CASSVGINSPLHF; cdr3_nt: TGTGCCAGCAGCGTCGGAATTAATTCACCCCTCCACTTT
clone_size: -; j_call: TRBJ2-3; v_call: TRBV7-2; d_call: TRBD2; cdr3_aa: CASAERSSGGTQYF; cdr3_nt: TGTGCCAGCGCGGAAAGGAGTAGCGGGGGGACGCAGTATTTT
clone_size: many; j_call: TRBJ2-6; v_call: TRBV5-1; d_call: -; cdr3_aa: CASSLTPPGASGANVLTF; cdr3_nt: TGCGCCAGCAGCTTAACACCACCCGGGGCGTCTGGGGCCAACGTCCTGACTTTC
clone_size: -; j_call: TRBJ1-1; v_call: TRBV2; d_call: -; cdr3_aa: CASSEEENTEAFF; cdr3_nt: TGTGCCAGCAGTGAAGAAGAGAACACTGAAGCTTTCTTT
clone_size: many; j_call: TRBJ1-4; v_call: TRBV30; d_call: -; cdr3_aa: CAWSQREGSNEKLFF; cdr3_nt: TGTGCCTGGAGCCAACGGGAGGGTAGCAATGAAAAACTGTTTTTT
clone_size: -; j_call: TRBJ1-1; v_call: TRBV27; d_call: -; cdr3_aa: CASSLSRGTTEAFF; cdr3_nt: TGTGCCAGCAGTTTATCACGGGGGACGACTGAAGCTTTCTTT
clone_size: many; j_call: TRBJ1-5; v_call: TRBV6-6; d_call: TRBD1; cdr3_aa: CASIQGVNQPQHF; cdr3_nt: TGTGCCAGCATCCAGGGGGTCAATCAGCCCCAGCATTTT
clone_size: -; j_call: TRBJ2-3; v_call: TRBV24-1; d_call: -; cdr3_aa: CATSRISTDTQYF; cdr3_nt: TGTGCCACCAGCCGGATAAGCACAGATACGCAGTATTTT
clone_size: many; j_call: TRBJ2-3; v_call: TRBV9; d_call: -; cdr3_aa: CASSVAQLAADTQYF; cdr3_nt: TGTGCCAGCAGCGTAGCTCAGCTCGCGGCAGATACGCAGTATTTT
clone_size: few; j_call: TRBJ2-7; v_call: TRBV29-1; d_call: -; cdr3_aa: CSVADWYEQYF; cdr3_nt: TGCAGCGTGGCGGACTGGTACGAGCAGTACTTC
clone_size: many; j_call: TRBJ1-5; v_call: TRBV18; d_call: -; cdr3_aa: CASSRSEGYSNQPQHF; cdr3_nt: TGTGCCAGCTCACGTAGTGAGGGGTATAGCAATCAGCCCCAGCATTTT
clone_size: many; j_call: TRBJ1-6; v_call: TRBV10-3; d_call: TRBD1; cdr3_aa: CAISPGQGDSPLHF; cdr3_nt: TGTGCCATCAGCCCGGGACAGGGGGATTCACCCCTCCACTTT
clone_size: many; j_call: TRBJ1-1; v_call: TRBV5-4; d_call: -; cdr3_aa: CASSYGAGMNTEAFF; cdr3_nt: TGTGCCAGCAGCTATGGGGCTGGGATGAACACTGAAGCTTTCTTT
clone_size: many; j_call: TRBJ2-3; v_call: TRBV20-1; d_call: -; cdr3_aa: CSAQTSFSTDTQYF; cdr3_nt: TGCAGTGCCCAAACTAGTTTCTCAACAGATACGCAGTATTTT
clone_size: few; j_call: TRBJ2-7; v_call: TRBV29-1; d_call: -; cdr3_aa: CSVTARAYEQYF; cdr3_nt: TGCAGCGTTACCGCCCGGGCCTACGAGCAGTACTTC
clone_size: -; j_call: TRBJ2-2; v_call: TRBV7-8; d_call: -; cdr3_aa: CASSLSGVNTGELFF; cdr3_nt: TGTGCCAGCAGCTTATCAGGGGTGAACACCGGGGAGCTGTTTTTT
clone_size: many; j_call: TRBJ2-7; v_call: TRBV25-1; d_call: TRBD1; cdr3_aa: CASSEYGQGSYEQYF; cdr3_nt: TGTGCCAGCAGTGAATATGGACAGGGTTCCTACGAGCAGTACTTC
clone_size: many; j_call: TRBJ2-7; v_call: TRBV5-1; d_call: -; cdr3_aa: CASSAGPGNEQYF; cdr3_nt: TGCGCCAGCAGCGCAGGCCCAGGGAACGAGCAGTACTTC
clone_size: -; j_call: TRBJ2-5; v_call: TRBV24-1; d_call: TRBD2; cdr3_aa: CATSDYQAGGETQYF; cdr3_nt: TGTGCCACCAGTGATTACCAAGCGGGAGGCGAGACCCAGTACTTC